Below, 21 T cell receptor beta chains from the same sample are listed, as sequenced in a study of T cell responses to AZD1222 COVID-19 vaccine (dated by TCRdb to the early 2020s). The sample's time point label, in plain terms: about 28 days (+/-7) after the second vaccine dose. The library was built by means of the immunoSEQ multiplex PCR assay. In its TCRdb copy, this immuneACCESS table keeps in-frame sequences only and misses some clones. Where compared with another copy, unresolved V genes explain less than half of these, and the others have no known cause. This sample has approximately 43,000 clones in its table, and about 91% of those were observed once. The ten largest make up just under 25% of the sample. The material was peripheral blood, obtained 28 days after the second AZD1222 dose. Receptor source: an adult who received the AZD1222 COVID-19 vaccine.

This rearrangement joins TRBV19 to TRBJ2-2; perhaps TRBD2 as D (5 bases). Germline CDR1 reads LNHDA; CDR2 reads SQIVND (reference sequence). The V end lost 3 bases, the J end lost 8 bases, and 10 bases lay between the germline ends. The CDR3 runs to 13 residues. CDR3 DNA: TGTGCCAGTAGTATGCCAGCGGTTGGGGAGCTGTTTTTT. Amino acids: CASSMPAVGELFF.

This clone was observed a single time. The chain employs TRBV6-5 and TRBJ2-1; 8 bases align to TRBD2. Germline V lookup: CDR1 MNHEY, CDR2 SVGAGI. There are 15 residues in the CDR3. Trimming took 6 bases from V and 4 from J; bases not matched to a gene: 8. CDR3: CASRALAEEYNEQFF. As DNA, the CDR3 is TGTGCCAGCAGAGCACTAGCGGAAGAATACAATGAGCAGTTCTTC.

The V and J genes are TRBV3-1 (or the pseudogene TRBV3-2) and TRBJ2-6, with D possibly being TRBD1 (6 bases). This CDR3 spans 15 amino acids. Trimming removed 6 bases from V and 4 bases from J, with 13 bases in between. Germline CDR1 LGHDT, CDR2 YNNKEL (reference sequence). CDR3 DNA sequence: TGTGCCAGCAGACCAGGGGTTCAGGGGGCCAACGTCCTGACTTTC. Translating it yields CASRPGVQGANVLTF.

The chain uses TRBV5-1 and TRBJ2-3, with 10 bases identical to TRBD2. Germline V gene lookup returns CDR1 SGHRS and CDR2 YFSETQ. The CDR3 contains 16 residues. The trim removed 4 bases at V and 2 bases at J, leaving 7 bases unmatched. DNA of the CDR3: TGCGCCAGCAGCCGAGGACTAGCGGAGTTCACAGATACGCAGTATTTT. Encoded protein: CASSRGLAEFTDTQYF. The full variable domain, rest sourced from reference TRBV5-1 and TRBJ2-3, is KAGVTQTPRYLIKTRGQQVTLSCSPISGHRSVSWYQQTPGQGLQFLFEYFSETQRNKGNFPGRFSGRQFSNSRSEMNVSTLELGDSALYLCASSRGLAEFTDTQYFGPGTRLTVL.

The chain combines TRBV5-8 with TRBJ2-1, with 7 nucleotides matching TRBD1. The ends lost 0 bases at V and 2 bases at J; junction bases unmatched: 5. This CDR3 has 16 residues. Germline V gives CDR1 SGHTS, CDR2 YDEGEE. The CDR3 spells CASSLVTGVAYNEQFF. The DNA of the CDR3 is TGTGCCAGCAGCTTGGTTACAGGGGTCGCCTACAATGAGCAGTTCTTC.

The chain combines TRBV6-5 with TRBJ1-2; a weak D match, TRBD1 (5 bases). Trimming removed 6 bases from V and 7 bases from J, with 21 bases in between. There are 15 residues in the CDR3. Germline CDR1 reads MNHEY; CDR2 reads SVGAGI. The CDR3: CASRPGAGGEGGYTF. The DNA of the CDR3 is TGTGCCAGCAGACCTGGCGCGGGGGGAGAGGGTGGCTACACCTTC.

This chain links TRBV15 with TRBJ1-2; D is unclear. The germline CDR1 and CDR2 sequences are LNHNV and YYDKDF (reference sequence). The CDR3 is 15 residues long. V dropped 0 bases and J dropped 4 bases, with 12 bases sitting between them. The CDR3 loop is CATSRDRRQSYGYTF. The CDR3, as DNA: TGTGCCACCAGCAGAGATAGGCGGCAGAGCTATGGCTACACCTTC.

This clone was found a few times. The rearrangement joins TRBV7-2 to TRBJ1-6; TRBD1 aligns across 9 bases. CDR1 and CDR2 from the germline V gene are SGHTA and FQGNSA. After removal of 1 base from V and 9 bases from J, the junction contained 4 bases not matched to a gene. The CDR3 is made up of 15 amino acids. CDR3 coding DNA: TGTGCCAGCAGCTTAGGGGGACAGGGTGGTTCACCCCTCCACTTT. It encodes CASSLGGQGGSPLHF.

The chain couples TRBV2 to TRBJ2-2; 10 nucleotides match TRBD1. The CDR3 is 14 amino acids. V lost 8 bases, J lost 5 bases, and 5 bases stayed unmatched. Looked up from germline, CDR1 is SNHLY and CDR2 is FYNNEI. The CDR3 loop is CASRDRGVTGELFF. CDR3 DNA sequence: TGTGCCAGCCGGGACAGGGGCGTGACCGGGGAGCTGTTTTTT.

The CDR3 loop reads CASSWAQGTGELFF. As DNA, the CDR3 is TGCGCCAGCAGCTGGGCTCAGGGGACCGGGGAGCTGTTTTTT. The gene calls are TRBV5-1 and TRBJ2-2; D perhaps matches TRBD1 (6 bases). Germline V CDR1 and CDR2: SGHRS, YFSETQ. The V and J ends lost 3 bases and 5 bases respectively, with 11 bases between them. The CDR3 runs to 14 residues.

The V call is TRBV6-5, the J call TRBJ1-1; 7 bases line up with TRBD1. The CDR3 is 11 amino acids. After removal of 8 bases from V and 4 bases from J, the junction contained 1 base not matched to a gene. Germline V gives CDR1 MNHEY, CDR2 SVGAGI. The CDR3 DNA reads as TGTGCCAGCCAGGGGGGCACTGAAGCTTTCTTT. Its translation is CASQGGTEAFF.

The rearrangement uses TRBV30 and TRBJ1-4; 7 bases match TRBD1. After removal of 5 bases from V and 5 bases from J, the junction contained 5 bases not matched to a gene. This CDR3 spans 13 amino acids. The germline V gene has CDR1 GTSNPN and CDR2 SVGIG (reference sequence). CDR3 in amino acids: CAWGTVINEKLFF. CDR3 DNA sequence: TGTGCCTGGGGGACAGTAATCAATGAAAAACTGTTTTTT.

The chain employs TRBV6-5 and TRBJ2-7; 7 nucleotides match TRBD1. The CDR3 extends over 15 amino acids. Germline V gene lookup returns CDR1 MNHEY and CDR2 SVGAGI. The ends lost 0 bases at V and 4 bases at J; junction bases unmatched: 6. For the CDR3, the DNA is TGTGCCAGCAGTTACTCATGGCAGGGGGAATACGAGCAGTACTTC. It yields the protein CASSYSWQGEYEQYF.

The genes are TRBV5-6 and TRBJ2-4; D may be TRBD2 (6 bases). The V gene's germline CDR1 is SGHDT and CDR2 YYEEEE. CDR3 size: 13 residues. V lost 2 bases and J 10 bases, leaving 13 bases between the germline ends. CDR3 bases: TGTGCCAGCAGCTTAGGGGCGGGGAGGATTCAGTACTTC. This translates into CASSLGAGRIQYF.

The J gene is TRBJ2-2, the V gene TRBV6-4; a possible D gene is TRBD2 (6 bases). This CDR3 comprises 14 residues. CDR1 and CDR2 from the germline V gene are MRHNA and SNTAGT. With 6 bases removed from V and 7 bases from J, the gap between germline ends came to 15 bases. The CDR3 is CASSSGDWGGELFF. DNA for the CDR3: TGTGCCAGCAGCTCCGGGGACTGGGGCGGGGAGCTGTTTTTT.

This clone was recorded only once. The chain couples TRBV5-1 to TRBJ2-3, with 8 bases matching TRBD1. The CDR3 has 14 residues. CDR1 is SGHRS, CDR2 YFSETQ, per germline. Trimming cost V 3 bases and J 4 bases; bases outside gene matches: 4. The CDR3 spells CASSSGQDADTQYF. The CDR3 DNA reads TGCGCCAGCAGCTCGGGACAGGACGCAGATACGCAGTATTTT.

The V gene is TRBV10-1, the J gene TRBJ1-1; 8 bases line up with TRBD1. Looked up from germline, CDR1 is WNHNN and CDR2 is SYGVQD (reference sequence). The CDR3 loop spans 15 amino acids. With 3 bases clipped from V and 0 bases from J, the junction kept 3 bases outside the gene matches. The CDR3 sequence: CASSEPGGMNTEAFF. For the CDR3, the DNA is TGCGCCAGCAGTGAACCAGGGGGCATGAACACTGAAGCTTTCTTT.

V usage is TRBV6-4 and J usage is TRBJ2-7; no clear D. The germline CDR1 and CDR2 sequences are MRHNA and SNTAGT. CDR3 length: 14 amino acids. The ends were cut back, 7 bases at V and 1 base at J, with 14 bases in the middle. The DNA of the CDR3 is TGTGCCAGCACCTGCAGTCTATTTTCCTACGAGCAGTACTTC. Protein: CASTCSLFSYEQYF.

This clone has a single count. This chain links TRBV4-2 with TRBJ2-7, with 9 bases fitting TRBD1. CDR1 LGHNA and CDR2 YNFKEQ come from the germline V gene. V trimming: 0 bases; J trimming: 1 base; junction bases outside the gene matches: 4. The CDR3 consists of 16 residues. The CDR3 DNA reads TGTGCCAGCAGCCAAGATCCAGGACAGGGGTCCTACGAGCAGTACTTC. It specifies CASSQDPGQGSYEQYF.

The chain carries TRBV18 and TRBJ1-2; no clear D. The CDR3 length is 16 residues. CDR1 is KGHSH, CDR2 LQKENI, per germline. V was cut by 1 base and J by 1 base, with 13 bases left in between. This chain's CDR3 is CASSPLKGIYNYGYTF. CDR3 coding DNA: TGTGCCAGCTCACCACTAAAAGGGATCTATAACTATGGCTACACCTTC.

CDR3 sequence: CATSRGGGVGQFF. The CDR3 DNA sequence: TGTGCCACCAGCAGAGGAGGGGGGGTTGGGCAGTTCTTC. This chain connects TRBV15 to TRBJ2-1; D is perhaps TRBD2 (7 bases). V was pared by 1 base and J by 12 bases, with 13 bases between. The CDR3 has 13 residues. Germline-derived CDR1 and CDR2 are LNHNV and YYDKDF (reference sequence). Drawing the rest from reference TRBV15 and TRBJ2-1, the complete variable domain is DAMVIQNPRYQVTQFGKPVTLSCSQTLNHNVMYWYQQKSSQAPKLLFHYYDKDFNNEADTPDNFQSRRPNTSFCFLDIRSPGLGDTAMYLCATSRGGGVGQFFGPGTRLTVL.